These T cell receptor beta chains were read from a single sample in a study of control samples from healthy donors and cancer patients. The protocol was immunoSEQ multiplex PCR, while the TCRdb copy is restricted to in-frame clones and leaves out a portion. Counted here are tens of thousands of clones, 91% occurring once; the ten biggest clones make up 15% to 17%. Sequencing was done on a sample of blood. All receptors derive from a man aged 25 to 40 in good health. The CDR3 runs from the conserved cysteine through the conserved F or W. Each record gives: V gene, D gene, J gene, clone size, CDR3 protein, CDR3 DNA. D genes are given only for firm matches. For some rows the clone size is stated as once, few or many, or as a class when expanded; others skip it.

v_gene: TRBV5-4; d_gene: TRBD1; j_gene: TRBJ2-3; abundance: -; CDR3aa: CASATGGLSTDTQYF; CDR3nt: TGTGCCAGCGCGACAGGGGGCTTAAGCACAGATACGCAGTATTTT
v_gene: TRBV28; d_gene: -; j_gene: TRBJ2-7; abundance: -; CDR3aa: CASRPPGQYYEQYF; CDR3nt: TGTGCCAGCAGACCCCCGGGACAATACTACGAGCAGTACTTC
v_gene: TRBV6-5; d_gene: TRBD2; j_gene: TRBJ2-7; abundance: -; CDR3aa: CASSYLAGGLYEQYF; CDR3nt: TGTGCCAGCAGTTACCTAGCGGGGGGCCTCTACGAGCAGTACTTC
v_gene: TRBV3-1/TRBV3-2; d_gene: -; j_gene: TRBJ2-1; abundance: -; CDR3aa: CASSQEFTEQFF; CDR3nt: TGTGCCAGCAGCCAAGAGTTCACCGAGCAGTTCTTC
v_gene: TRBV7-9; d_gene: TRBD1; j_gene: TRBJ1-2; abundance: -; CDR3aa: CASSDRDRSSYGYTF; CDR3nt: TGTGCCAGCAGCGATCGGGACAGATCTTCCTATGGCTACACCTTC
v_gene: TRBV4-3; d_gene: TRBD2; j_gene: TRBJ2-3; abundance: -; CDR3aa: CASSRAGASTDTQYF; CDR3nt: TGCGCCAGCAGCAGAGCGGGGGCTAGCACAGATACGCAGTATTTT
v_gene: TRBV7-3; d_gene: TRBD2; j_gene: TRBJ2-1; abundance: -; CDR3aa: CASSSLAGEYNEQFF; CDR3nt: TGTGCCAGCAGCTCCCTAGCGGGAGAATACAATGAGCAGTTCTTC
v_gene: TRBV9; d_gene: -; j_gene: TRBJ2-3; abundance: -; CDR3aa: CASSVALTGRDTQYF; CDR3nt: TGTGCCAGCAGCGTAGCGTTAACGGGGAGAGATACGCAGTATTTT
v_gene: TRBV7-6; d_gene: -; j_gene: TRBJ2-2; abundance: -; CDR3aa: CASSFSPVSRRDTGELFF; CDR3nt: TGTGCCAGCAGCTTCAGCCCAGTTAGCCGCCGGGACACCGGGGAGCTGTTTTTT
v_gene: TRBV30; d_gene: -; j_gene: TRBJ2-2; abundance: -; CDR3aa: CAVQLGGMNTGELFF; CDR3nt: TGTGCTGTACAGCTTGGGGGGATGAACACCGGGGAGCTGTTTTTT
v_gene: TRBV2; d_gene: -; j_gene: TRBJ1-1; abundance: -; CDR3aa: CASSELGEAFF; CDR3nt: TGTGCCAGCAGTGAGTTAGGTGAAGCTTTCTTT
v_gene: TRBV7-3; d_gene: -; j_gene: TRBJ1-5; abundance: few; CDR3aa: CASSLTPGWSNQPQHF; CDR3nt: TGTGCCAGCAGCTTAACGCCAGGGTGGAGCAATCAGCCCCAGCATTTT
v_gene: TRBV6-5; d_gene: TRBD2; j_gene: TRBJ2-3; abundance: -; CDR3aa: CASRKWEGNTDTQYF; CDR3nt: TGTGCCAGCAGAAAGTGGGAGGGGAACACAGATACGCAGTATTTT
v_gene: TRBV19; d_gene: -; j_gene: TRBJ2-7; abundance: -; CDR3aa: CASSLPGRSYEQYF; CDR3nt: TGTGCCAGTAGTCTCCCGGGTCGCTCCTACGAGCAGTACTTC
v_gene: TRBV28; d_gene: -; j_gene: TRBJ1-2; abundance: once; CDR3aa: CASSSPEGVYGYTF; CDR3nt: TGTGCCAGCAGCTCCCCGGAGGGGGTCTATGGCTACACCTTC
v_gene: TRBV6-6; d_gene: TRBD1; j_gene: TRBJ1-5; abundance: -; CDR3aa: CASRGQGANQPQHF; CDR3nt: TGTGCCAGCAGAGGTCAGGGGGCGAATCAGCCCCAGCATTTT
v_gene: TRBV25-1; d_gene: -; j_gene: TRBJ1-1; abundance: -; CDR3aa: CASSRPRGRAEAFF; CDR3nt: TGTGCCAGCTCCCGACCCAGAGGGAGGGCTGAAGCTTTCTTT
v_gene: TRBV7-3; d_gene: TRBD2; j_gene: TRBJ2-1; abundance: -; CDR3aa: CASSLTRSSGANEQFF; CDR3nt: TGTGCCAGCAGCTTAACGAGGTCTAGCGGGGCCAATGAGCAGTTCTTC
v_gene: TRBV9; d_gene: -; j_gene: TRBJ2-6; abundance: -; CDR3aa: CASSVYRGYSGANVLTF; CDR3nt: TGTGCCAGCAGCGTTTACCGCGGATACTCTGGGGCCAACGTCCTGACTTTC
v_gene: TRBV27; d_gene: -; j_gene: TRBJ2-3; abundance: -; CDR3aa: CASKSEADTQYF; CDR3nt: TGTGCCAGCAAATCAGAGGCGGATACGCAGTATTTT